The clone carrying this T cell receptor beta chain has a handful of counts. Its antigen is as yet unknown. Library construction for TCR beta used iRepertoire HTBI primers and Arm-PCR of CDR3 regions. From the multiplex PCR reads, TCRdb called clonotypes with MiXCR, one entry per CDR3 protein. The table records more than 350,000 distinct CDR3 sequences, 14% to 15% of them present only once. The sample comes from a study of regulatory T cells in long-lasting Graves disease. Regarding the study as a whole: Persistent Graves' patients showed a TCR diversity that was lower than that of newly diagnosed ones. Only peripheral blood was studied, not thyroid tissue.

Noted time point: newly diagnosed GD, antithyroid drugs for less than 3 months. The TCR library was made from RNA extracted from PBMCs. Germline V gene sequence: CDR1 SEHNR, CDR2 FQNEAQ (reference sequence). The V and J ends lost 1 base and 7 bases respectively, with 11 bases between them. The CDR3 is 15 residues long. The data also belong to a second study, concerning T cells in Graves' hyperthyroidism and ophthalmopathy.

The TCR was taken from a woman between 25 and 40 years old with Graves disease. J is TRBJ1-6 and V is TRBV7-9; D is uncertain. The specimen comprised peripheral blood mononuclear cells (PBMCs), sampled at new diagnosis, from a patient treated with antithyroid drugs. The CDR3 loop reads CASSLEAMGNSPLHF. The CDR3 region has the DNA TGTGCCAGCAGCTTAGAGGCAATGGGAAATTCACCCCTCCACTTT.